This entry concerns a single T cell receptor (beta chain). Its antigen remains unidentified. No conserved phenylalanine or tryptophan is present at the end of the CDR3, so a read error is the likely explanation. The DNA is omitted, as the CDR3 cannot be located on it reliably, and the CDR3 follows TCRdb's listing. This sample stems from a study of cytomegalovirus exposure and HLA in healthy donors. Findings and limits, study-wide: When analyzed later, a missense DCLRE1C variant was found to be linked to TCR beta V- and J-gene trimming. The study found most TCR sequences rare, yet found some public TCRs in many donors.

Ends included, the CDR3 has 11 residues. Germline loops: CDR1 MRHNA, CDR2 SNTAGT. PCR involved 60 Vbeta and 13 Jbeta primers. Assay: immunoSEQ multiplex PCR; the TCRdb copy retains only in-frame clones and omits some. The sample table includes tens of thousands of clones. Nominal health characterized the donors when sampled, though unrecorded immune exposures were likely. The rearrangement joins TRBV6-4 to TRBJ2-7; the table names TRBD1, a call not compared with the DNA. This clonotype was sampled from a woman between 40 and 55 years old in good health and CMV-seropositive. Sequenced input: PBMCs. The CDR3 is CASSATRQGPN.